This T cell receptor beta chain comes out of a study of T cell repertoires in cytomegalovirus infection. Overall study context: Based on public TCR beta signatures, there were indications of CMV infection and of a matching HLA type.

TCRdb re-called the reads through MiXCR, storing one row per CDR3 protein. Altogether 200,000 to 300,000 distinct CDR3 sequences are present, roughly 6.5% being singletons, with the ten largest covering 6.5%. Points from the study as a whole: CMV carriers having the relevant HLA were flagged by cumulative public TCR beta family frequency. HLA-C-restricted CMV clonotypes gave the most frequent clonotype in two of eight donors.

The CDR3 extends over 13 amino acids. V gave up 6 bases and J gave up 0 bases, with 11 bases separating them. Germline V gives CDR1 SQVTM, CDR2 ANQGSEA. This clonotype has a handful of counts. The antigen remains unidentified. The sequence derives from a human donor in good health (CMV status not recorded). Some clones in this sample may be carry-over from other donors' samples. The rearrangement joins TRBV29-1 to TRBJ1-1, with D possibly matching TRBD1 (5 bases). Material: PBMCs. The CDR3 region has the DNA TGCAGCGTCCTTCGGGACCTGAACACTGAAGCTTTCTTT. Protein: CSVLRDLNTEAFF.